This T cell receptor beta chain was identified in a study of blood T cell repertoires in COVID-19. The overall study: COVID-19 samples from acute and convalescent phases originated in the United States, Italy and Spain. Sources were T cells, B-cell-depleted T cells, or PBMCs; the material itself was cDNA or gDNA.

Only in-frame clones appear in the TCRdb table, and some are missing; sequencing was by immunoSEQ multiplex PCR. The table includes about 370,000 clones, around 87% detected once. Participants spanned ages roughly 18 to 90 years and resided in around 25 US areas. Cohorts were based on clinical histories the participants reported. The TCR comes from a young man who had recovered from COVID-19. Sequenced sample: PBMCs or T cells enriched from blood (not recorded which).

The CDR3 coding sequence is TGCAGCGCTCTCGGACAGGGAGGGGAGCCCCAGCATTTT. This gives the protein CSALGQGGEPQHF. The gene calls are TRBV29-1 and TRBJ1-5; 8 positions match TRBD1. Germline V gene sequence: CDR1 SQVTM, CDR2 ANQGSEA. V was clipped by 7 bases and J by 8 bases; unmatched bases: 10. This CDR3 is 13 amino acids long.